The clone carrying this T cell receptor (beta chain) registers medium-sized by frequency. Its specificity is not known. About 37,500 genome equivalents of blood DNA were amplified for TRB. The sample originates from a study of T cell clusters in autoimmune cytopenias. TRB rearrangements were amplified by touch-down multiplex PCR with mixed TRB-A/B primers. TCRdb reanalyzed the multiplex PCR reads and collapses them to one entry per CDR3 protein, without DNA. This sample contains around 8,000 distinct CDR3 sequences. Study observations and caveats: Primary autoimmune cytopenia patients appeared to lack physiological T cell clusters present in healthy donors. Comparing secondary cytopenia with chronic lymphocytic leukemia showed no cluster-lack signature, apparently masked by lymphoma repertoire.

The CDR3 is made up of 15 amino acids. The germline CDR1 and CDR2 sequences are LNHDA and SQIVND (reference sequence). Sequenced sample: peripheral blood. The TCR originated in a human donor with an autoimmune cytopenia or autoimmune hepatitis (not recorded which). V and J are TRBV19 and TRBJ1-6. CDR3 sequence reads: CASSIRGTDNSPLHF.